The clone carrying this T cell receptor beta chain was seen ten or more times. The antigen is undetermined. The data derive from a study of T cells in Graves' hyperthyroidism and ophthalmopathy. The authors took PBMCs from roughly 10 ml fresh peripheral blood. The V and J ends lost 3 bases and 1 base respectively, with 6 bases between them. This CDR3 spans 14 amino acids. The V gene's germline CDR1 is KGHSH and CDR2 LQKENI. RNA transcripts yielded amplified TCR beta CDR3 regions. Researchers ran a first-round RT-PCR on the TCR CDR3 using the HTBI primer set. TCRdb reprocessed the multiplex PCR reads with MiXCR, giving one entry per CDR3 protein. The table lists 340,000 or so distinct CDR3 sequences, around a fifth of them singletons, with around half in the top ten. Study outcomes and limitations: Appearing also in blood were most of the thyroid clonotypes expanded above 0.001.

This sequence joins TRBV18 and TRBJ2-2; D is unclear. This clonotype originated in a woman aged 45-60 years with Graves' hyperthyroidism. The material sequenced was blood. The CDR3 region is CASSPVGNTGELFF. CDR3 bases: TGTGCCAGCTCACCCGTTGGGAACACCGGGGAGCTGTTTTTT.